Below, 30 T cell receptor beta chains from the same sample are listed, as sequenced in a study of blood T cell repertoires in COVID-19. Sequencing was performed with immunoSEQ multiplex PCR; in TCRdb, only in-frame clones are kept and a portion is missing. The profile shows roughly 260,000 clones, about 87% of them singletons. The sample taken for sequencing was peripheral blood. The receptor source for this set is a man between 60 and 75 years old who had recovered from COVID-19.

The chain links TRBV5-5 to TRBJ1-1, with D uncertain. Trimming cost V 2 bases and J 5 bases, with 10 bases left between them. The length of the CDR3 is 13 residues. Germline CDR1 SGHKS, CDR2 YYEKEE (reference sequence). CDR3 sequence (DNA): TGTGCCAGCAGCTTCTTAACATTGACTGAAGCTTTCTTT. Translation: CASSFLTLTEAFF.

The CDR3: CASSRSGGAYNEQFF. DNA of the CDR3: TGCGCCAGCAGCCGTTCGGGGGGAGCCTACAATGAGCAGTTCTTC. The J gene is TRBJ2-1, the V gene TRBV5-1, with 7 bases matching TRBD2. CDR1 is SGHRS, CDR2 YFSETQ, per germline. The CDR3 consists of 15 residues. The ends lost 4 bases at V and 2 bases at J; junction bases unmatched: 6.

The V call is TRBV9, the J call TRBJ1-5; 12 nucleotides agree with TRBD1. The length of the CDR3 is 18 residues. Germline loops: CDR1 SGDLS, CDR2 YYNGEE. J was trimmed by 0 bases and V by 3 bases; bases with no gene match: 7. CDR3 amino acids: CASSEGTGGLGSNQPQHF. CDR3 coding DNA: TGTGCCAGCAGCGAGGGGACAGGGGGCCTTGGTAGCAATCAGCCCCAGCATTTT.

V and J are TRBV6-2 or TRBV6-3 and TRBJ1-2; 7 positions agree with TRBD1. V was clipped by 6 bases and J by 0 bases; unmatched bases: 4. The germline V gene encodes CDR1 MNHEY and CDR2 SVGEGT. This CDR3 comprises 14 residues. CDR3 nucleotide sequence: TGTGCCAGCAGCCTACAGGGGACTAACTATGGCTACACCTTC. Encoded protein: CASSLQGTNYGYTF.

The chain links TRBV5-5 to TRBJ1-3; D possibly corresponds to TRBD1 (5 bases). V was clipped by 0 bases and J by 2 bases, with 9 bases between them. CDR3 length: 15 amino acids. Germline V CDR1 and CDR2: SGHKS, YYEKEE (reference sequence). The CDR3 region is CASSLARAAGNTIYF. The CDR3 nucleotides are TGTGCCAGCAGCTTGGCCAGGGCAGCTGGAAACACCATATATTTT.

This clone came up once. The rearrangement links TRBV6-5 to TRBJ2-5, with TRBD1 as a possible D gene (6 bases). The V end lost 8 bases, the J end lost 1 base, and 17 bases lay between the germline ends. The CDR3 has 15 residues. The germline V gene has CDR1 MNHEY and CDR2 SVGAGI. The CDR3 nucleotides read TGTGCCAGCGTGCAGGGGCCCTCCCTCCAAGAGACCCAGTACTTC. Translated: CASVQGPSLQETQYF.

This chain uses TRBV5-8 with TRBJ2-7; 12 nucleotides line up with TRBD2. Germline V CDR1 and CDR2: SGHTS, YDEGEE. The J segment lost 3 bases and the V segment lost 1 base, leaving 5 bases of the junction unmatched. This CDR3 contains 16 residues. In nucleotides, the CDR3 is TGTGCCAGCAGCTTGCCGGAACTAGCGGGGGGCTACGAGCAGTACTTC. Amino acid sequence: CASSLPELAGGYEQYF. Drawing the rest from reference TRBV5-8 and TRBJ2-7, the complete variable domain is EAGVTQSPTHLIKTRGQQATLRCSPISGHTSVYWYQQALGLGLQFLLWYDEGEERNRGNFPPRFSGRQFPNYSSELNVNALELEDSALYLCASSLPELAGGYEQYFGPGTRLTVT.

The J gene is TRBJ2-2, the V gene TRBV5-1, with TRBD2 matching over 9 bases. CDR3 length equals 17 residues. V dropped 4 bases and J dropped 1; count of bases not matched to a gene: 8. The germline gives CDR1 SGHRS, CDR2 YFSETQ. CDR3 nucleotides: TGCGCCAGCAGCGCCTTCCAGCGGGGGGTGAACACCGGGGAGCTGTTTTTT. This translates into CASSAFQRGVNTGELFF. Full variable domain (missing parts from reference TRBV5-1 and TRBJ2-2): KAGVTQTPRYLIKTRGQQVTLSCSPISGHRSVSWYQQTPGQGLQFLFEYFSETQRNKGNFPGRFSGRQFSNSRSEMNVSTLELGDSALYLCASSAFQRGVNTGELFFGEGSRLTVL.

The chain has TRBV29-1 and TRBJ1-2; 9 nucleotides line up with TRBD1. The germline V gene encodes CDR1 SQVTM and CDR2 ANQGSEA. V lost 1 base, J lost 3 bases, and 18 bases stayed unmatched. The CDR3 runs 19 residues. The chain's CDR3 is CSVEVWGEEPTGGDYGYTF. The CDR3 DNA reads TGCAGCGTTGAAGTTTGGGGAGAAGAGCCTACAGGGGGCGACTATGGCTACACCTTC.

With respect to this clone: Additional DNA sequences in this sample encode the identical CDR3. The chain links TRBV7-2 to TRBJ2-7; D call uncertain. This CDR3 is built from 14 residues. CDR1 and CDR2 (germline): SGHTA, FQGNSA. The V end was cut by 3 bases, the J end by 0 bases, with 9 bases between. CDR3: CASSFYLSSYEQYF. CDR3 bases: TGTGCCAGCAGCTTCTACCTTAGCTCCTACGAGCAGTACTTC.

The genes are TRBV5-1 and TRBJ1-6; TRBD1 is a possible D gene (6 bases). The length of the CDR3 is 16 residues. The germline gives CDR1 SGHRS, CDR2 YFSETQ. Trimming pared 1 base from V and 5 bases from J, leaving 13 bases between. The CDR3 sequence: CASSLSIGGNNSPLHF. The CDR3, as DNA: TGCGCCAGCAGCTTGAGTATAGGGGGAAATAATTCACCCCTCCACTTT.

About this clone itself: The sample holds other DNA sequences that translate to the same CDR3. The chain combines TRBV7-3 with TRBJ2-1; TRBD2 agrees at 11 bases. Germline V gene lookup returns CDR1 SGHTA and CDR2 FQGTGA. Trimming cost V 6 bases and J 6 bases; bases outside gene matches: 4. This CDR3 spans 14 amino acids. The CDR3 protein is CASSLAGGPNEQFF. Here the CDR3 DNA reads TGTGCCAGCAGTCTAGCGGGGGGCCCCAATGAGCAGTTCTTC.

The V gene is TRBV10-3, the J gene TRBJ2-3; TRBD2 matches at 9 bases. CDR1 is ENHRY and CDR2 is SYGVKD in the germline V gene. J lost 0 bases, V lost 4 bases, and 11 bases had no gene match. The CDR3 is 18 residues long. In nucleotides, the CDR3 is TGTGCCATCAGTGTGGGCGGGGGGGCCGGTCCTAGCACAGATACGCAGTATTTT. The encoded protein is CAISVGGGAGPSTDTQYF.

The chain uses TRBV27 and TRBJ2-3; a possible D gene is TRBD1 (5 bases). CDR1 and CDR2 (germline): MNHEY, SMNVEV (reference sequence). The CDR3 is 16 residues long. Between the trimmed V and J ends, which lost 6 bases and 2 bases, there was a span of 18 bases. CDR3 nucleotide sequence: TGTGCCAGCAGCCCGACAGTACTCTCTTACACAGATACGCAGTATTTT. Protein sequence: CASSPTVLSYTDTQYF.

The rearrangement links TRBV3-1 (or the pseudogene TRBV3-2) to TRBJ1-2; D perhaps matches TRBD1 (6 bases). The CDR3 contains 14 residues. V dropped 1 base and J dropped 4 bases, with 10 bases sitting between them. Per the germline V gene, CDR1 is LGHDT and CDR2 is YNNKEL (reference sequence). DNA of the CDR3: TGTGCCAGCAGCCAAGCAGGACAGCTCTATGGCTACACCTTC. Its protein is CASSQAGQLYGYTF.

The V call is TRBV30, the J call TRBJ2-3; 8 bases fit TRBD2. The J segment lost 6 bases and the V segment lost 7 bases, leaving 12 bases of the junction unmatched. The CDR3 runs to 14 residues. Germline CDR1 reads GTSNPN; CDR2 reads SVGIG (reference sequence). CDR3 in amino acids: CASGLGLGVDTQYF. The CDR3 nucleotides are TGTGCCTCTGGACTGGGACTAGGAGTTGATACGCAGTATTTT.

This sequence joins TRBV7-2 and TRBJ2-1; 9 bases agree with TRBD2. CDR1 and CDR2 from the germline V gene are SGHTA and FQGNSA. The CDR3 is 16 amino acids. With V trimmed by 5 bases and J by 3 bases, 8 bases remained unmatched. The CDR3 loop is CASSARAGGNYNEQFF. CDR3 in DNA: TGTGCCAGCAGCGCGCGAGCGGGGGGAAACTACAATGAGCAGTTCTTC. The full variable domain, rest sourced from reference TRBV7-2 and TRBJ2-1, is GAGVSQSPSNKVTEKGKDVELRCDPISGHTALYWYRQSLGQGLEFLIYFQGNSAPDKSGLPSDRFSAERTGGSVSTLTIQRTQQEDSAVYLCASSARAGGNYNEQFFGPGTRLTVL.

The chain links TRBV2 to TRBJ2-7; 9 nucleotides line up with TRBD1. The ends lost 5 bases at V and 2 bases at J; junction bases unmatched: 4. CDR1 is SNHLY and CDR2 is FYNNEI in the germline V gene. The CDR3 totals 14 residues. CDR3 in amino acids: CASSNRDRAYEQYF. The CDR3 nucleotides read TGTGCCAGCAGTAACCGGGACAGGGCCTACGAGCAGTACTTC.

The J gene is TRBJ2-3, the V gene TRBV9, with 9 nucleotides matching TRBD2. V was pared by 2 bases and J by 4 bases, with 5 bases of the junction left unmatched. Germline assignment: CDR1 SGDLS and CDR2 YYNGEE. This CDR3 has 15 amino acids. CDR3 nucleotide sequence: TGTGCCAGCAGCGTTGGGAGACTAGCGGCAGATACGCAGTATTTT. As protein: CASSVGRLAADTQYF.

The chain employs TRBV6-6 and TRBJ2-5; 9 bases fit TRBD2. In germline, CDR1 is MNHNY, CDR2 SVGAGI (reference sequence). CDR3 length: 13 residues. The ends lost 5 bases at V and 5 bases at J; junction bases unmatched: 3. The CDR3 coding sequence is TGTGCCAGCAGTGCTAGCGGGGAGGAGACCCAGTACTTC. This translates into CASSASGEETQYF.

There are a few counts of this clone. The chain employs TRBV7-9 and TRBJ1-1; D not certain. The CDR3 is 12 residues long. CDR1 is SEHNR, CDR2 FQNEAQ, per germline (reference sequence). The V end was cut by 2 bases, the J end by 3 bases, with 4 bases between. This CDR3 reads CASSLSDTEAFF. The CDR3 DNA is TGTGCCAGCAGCTTATCGGACACTGAAGCTTTCTTT.

The CDR3 DNA sequence: TGTGCCAGCAGCCAAGCTTACAGGGATAATCAGCCCCAGCATTTT. It is translated as CASSQAYRDNQPQHF. V usage is TRBV4-2 and J usage is TRBJ1-5; D may be TRBD1 (6 bases). Trimming pared 1 base from V and 4 bases from J, leaving 11 bases between. The CDR3 totals 15 residues. CDR1 LGHNA and CDR2 YNFKEQ come from the germline V gene.

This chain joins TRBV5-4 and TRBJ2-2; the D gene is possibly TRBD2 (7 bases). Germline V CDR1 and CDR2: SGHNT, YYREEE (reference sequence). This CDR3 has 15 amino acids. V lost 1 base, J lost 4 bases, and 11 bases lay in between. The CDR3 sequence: CASSLRGGGTGELFF. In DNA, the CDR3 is TGTGCCAGCAGCTTGCGAGGGGGGGGCACCGGGGAGCTGTTTTTT.

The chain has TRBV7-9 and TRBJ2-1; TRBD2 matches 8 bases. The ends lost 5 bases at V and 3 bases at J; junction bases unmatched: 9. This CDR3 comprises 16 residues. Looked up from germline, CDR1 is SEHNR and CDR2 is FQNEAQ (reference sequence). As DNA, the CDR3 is TGTGCCAGCAGCCCCCGTTCTAGCGGGTTCTACAATGAGCAGTTCTTC. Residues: CASSPRSSGFYNEQFF. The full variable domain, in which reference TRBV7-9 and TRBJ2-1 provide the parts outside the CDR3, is DTGVSQNPRHKITKRGQNVTFRCDPISEHNRLYWYRQTLGQGPEFLTYFQNEAQLEKSRLLSDRFSAERPKGSFSTLEIQRTEQGDSAMYLCASSPRSSGFYNEQFFGPGTRLTVL.

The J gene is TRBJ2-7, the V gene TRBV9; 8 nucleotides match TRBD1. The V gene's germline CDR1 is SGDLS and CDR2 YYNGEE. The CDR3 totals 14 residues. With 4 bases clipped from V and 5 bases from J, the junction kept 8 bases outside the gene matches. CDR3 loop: CASSPQTGVHEQYF. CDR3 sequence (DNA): TGTGCCAGCAGCCCCCAGACAGGGGTGCACGAGCAGTACTTC.

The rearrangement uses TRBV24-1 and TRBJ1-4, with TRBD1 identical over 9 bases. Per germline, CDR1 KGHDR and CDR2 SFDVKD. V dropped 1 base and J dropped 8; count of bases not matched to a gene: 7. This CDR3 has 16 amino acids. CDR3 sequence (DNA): TGTGCCACCAGTGATTTTACCGGGACAGGGCGAGAAAAACTGTTTTTT. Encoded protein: CATSDFTGTGREKLFF.

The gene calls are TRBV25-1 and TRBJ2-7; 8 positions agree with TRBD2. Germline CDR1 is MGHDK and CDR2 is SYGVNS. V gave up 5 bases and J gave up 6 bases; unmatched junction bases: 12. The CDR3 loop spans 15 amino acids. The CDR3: CASSPRGGLGGEQYF. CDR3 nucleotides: TGTGCCAGCAGTCCCCGGGGGGGGCTGGGAGGCGAGCAGTACTTC.

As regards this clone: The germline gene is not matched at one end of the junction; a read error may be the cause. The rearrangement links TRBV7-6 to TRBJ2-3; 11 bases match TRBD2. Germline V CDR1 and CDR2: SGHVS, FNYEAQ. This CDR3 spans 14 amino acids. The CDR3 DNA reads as TGTGCCAGCAGCCTAGCGGGGGGAGGGGATACGCAGTATTTT. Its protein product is CASSLAGGGDTQYF.

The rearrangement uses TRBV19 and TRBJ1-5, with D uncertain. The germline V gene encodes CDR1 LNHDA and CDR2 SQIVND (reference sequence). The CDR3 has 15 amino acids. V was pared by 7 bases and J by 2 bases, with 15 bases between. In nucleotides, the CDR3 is TGTGCCAGTACCCAAGCCGGGGTTGGCAATCAGCCCCAGCATTTT. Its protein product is CASTQAGVGNQPQHF.

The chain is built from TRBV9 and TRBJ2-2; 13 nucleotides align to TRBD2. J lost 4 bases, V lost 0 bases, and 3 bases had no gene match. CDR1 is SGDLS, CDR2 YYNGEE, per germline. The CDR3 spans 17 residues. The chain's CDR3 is CASSVGTSGGPTGELFF. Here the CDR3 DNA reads TGTGCCAGCAGCGTAGGGACTAGCGGGGGTCCCACCGGGGAGCTGTTTTTT.